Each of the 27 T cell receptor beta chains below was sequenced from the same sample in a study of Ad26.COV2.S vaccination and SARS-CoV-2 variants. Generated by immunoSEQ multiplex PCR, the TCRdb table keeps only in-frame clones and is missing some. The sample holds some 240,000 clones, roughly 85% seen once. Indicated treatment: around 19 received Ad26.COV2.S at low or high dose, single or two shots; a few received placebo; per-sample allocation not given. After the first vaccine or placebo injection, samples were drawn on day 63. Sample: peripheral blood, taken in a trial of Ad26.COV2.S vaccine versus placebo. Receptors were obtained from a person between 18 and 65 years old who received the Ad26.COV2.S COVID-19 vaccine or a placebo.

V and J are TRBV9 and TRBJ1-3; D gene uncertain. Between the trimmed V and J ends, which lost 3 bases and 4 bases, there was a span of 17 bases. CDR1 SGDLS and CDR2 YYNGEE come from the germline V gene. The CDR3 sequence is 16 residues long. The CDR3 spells CASSAGMGAAGNTIYF. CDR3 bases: TGTGCCAGCAGCGCTGGGATGGGCGCGGCCGGAAACACCATATATTTT.

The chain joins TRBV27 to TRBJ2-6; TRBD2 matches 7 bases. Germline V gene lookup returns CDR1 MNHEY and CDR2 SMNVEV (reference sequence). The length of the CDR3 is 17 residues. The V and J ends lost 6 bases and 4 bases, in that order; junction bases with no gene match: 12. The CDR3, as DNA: TGTGCCAGCAGCCACGCGCGGCGGGGGACCGGGGCCAACGTCCTGACTTTC. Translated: CASSHARRGTGANVLTF.

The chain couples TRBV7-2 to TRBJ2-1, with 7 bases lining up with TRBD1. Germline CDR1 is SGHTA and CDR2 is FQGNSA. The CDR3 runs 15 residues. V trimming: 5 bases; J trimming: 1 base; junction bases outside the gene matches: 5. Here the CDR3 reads CASSPDRASYNEQFF. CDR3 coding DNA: TGTGCCAGCAGCCCCGACAGGGCGTCCTACAATGAGCAGTTCTTC.

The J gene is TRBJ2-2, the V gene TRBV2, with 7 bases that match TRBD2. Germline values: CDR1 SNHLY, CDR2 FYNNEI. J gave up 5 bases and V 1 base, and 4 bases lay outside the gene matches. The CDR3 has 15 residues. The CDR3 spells CASSEGVGGTGELFF. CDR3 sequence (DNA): TGTGCCAGCAGTGAAGGGGTCGGGGGGACCGGGGAGCTGTTTTTT.

The CDR3 bases are TGTGCCAGCAGTTACTCTGAGAGCAGCTATAATTCACCCCTCCACTTT. Translated: CASSYSESSYNSPLHF. The chain uses TRBV6-5 and TRBJ1-6; D call uncertain. From germline, CDR1 is MNHEY and CDR2 SVGAGI. The CDR3 runs 16 residues. V lost 0 bases and J 3 bases, leaving 9 bases between the germline ends.

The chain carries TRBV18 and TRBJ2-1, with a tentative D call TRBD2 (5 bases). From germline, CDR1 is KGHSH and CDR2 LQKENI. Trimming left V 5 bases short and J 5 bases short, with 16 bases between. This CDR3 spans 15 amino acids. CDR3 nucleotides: TGTGCCAGCTCAGCACGGGGAGACACGAACAATGAGCAGTTCTTC. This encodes CASSARGDTNNEQFF. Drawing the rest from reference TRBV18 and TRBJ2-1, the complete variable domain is NAGVMQNPRHLVRRRGQEARLRCSPMKGHSHVYWYRQLPEEGLKFMVYLQKENIIDESGMPKERFSAEFPKEGPSILRIQQVVRGDSAAYFCASSARGDTNNEQFFGPGTRLTVL.

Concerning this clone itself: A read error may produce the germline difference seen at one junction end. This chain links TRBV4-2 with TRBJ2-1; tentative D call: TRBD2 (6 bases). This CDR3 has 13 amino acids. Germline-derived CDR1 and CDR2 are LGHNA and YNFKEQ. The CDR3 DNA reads TGTGCCGGCAGCAACATTGGGAGGAATGAGCAGTTCTTC. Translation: CAGSNIGRNEQFF.

CDR3 nucleotides: TGTGGTACGTTCGGGCAGGGGTATAATTCACCCCTCCACTTT. Encoded protein: CGTFGQGYNSPLHF. V and J are TRBV2 and TRBJ1-6, with D maybe TRBD1 (6 bases). The CDR3 totals 14 residues. The germline CDR1 and CDR2 sequences are SNHLY and FYNNEI. Filled out from reference TRBV2 and TRBJ1-6, the complete variable domain reads EPEVTQTPSHQVTQMGQEVILRCVPISNHLYFYWYRQILGQKVEFLVSFYNNEISEKSEIFDDQFSVERPDGSNFTLKIRSTKLEDSAMYFCGTFGQGYNSPLHFGNGTRLTVT.

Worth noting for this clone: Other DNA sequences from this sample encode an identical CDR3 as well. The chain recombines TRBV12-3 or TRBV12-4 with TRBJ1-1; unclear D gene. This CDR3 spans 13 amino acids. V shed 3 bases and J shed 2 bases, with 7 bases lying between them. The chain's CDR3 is CASSLTGNTEAFF. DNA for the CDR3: TGTGCCAGCAGTTTGACGGGTAACACTGAAGCTTTCTTT.

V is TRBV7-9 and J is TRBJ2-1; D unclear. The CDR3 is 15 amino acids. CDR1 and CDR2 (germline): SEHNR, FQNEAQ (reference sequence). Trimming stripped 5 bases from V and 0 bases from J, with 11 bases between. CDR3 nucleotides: TGTGCCAGCAGCCCAGCCAAAGGCTCCTACAATGAGCAGTTCTTC. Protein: CASSPAKGSYNEQFF.

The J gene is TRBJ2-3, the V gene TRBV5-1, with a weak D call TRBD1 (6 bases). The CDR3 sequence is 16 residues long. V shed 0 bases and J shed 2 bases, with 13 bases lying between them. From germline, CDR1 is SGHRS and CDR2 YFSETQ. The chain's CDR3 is CASSLGGRGPTDTQYF. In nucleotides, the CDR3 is TGCGCCAGCAGCTTGGGCGGCAGGGGTCCCACAGATACGCAGTATTTT. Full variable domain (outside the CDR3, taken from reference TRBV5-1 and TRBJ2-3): KAGVTQTPRYLIKTRGQQVTLSCSPISGHRSVSWYQQTPGQGLQFLFEYFSETQRNKGNFPGRFSGRQFSNSRSEMNVSTLELGDSALYLCASSLGGRGPTDTQYFGPGTRLTVL.

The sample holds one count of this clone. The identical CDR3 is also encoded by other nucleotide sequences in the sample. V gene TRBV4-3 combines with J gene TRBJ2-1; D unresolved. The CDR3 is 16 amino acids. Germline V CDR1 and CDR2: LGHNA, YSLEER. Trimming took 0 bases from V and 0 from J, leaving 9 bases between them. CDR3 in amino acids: CASSQDRGGSYNEQFF. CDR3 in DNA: TGCGCCAGCAGCCAAGACAGAGGCGGCTCCTACAATGAGCAGTTCTTC.

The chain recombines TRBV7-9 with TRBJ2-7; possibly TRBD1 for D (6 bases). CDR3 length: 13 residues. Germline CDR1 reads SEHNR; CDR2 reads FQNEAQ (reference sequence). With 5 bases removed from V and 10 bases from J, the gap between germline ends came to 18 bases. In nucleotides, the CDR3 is TGTGCCAGCAGCCTTCGGACAGACCGGGGACAGTACTTC. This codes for CASSLRTDRGQYF.

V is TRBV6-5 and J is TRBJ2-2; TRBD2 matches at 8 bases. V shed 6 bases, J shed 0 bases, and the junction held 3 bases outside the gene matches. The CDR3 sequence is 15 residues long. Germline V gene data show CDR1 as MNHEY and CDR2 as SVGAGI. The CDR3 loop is CASRPGLANTGELFF. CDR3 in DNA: TGTGCCAGCAGACCGGGACTAGCGAACACCGGGGAGCTGTTTTTT.

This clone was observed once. The CDR3 DNA follows: TGTGCCAGCAGCCAAGAGTGGAGGGGGCTCTATGAAAAACTGTTTTTT. It specifies CASSQEWRGLYEKLFF. The chain uses TRBV4-2 and TRBJ1-4; 7 bases agree with TRBD1. The CDR3 covers 16 residues. Germline V gene data show CDR1 as LGHNA and CDR2 as YNFKEQ. With 0 bases clipped from V and 6 bases from J, the junction kept 7 bases outside the gene matches.

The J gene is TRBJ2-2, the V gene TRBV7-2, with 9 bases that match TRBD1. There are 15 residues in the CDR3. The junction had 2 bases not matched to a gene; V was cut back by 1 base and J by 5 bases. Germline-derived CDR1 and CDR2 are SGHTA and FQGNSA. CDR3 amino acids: CASSLGQGGTGELFF. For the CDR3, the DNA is TGTGCCAGCAGCTTAGGACAGGGGGGAACCGGGGAGCTGTTTTTT.

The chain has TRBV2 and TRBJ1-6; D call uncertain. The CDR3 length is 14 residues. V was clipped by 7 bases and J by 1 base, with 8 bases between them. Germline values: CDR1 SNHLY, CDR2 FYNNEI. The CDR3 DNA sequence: TGTGCCAGCACGTCCAGGTCCTATAATTCACCCCTCCACTTT. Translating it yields CASTSRSYNSPLHF.

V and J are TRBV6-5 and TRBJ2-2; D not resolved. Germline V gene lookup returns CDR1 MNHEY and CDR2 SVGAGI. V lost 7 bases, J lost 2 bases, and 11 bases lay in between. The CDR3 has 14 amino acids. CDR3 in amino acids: CASTRTENTGELFF. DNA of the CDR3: TGTGCCAGCACGAGGACGGAAAACACCGGGGAGCTGTTTTTT.

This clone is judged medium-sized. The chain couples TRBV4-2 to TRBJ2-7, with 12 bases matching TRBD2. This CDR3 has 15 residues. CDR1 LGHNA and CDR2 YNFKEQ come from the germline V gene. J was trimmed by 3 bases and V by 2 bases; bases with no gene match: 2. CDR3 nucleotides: TGTGCCAGCAGCCAAAAACTAGCGGGGGGCTACGAGCAGTACTTC. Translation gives CASSQKLAGGYEQYF.

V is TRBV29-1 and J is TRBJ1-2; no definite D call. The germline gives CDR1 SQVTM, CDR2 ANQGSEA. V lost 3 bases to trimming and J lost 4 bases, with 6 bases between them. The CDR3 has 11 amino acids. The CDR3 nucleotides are TGCAGCGTTGACGAAGTCTATGGCTACACCTTC. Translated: CSVDEVYGYTF.

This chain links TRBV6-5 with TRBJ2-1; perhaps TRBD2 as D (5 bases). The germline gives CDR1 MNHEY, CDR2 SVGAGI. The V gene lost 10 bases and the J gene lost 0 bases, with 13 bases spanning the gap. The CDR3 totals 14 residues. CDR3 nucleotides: TGTGCCACTACACTAGAGAACTCCTACAATGAGCAGTTCTTC. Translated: CATTLENSYNEQFF.

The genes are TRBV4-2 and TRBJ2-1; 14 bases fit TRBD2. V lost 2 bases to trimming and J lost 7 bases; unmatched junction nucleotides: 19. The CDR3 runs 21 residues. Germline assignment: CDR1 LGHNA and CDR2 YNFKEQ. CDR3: CASSQYPGLAGVTLLWNEQFF. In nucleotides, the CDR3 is TGTGCCAGCAGCCAATATCCGGGACTAGCGGGGGTGACCCTCCTATGGAATGAGCAGTTCTTC.

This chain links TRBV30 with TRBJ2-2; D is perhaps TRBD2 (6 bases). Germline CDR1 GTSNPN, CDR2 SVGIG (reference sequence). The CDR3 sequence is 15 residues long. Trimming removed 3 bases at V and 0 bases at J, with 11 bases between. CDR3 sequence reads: CAWRGLLANTGELFF. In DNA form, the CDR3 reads TGTGCCTGGAGGGGACTTCTCGCGAACACCGGGGAGCTGTTTTTT.

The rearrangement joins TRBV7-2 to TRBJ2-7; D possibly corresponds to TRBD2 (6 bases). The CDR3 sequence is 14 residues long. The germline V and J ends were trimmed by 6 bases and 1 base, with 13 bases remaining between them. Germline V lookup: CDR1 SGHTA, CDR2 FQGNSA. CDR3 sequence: CASSTIGGSYEQYF. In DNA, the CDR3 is TGTGCCAGCAGTACCATTGGGGGGTCCTACGAGCAGTACTTC.

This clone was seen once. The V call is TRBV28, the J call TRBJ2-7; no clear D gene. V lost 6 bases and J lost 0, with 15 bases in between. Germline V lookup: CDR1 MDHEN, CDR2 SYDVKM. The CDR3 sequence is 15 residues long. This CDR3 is CASSRRLRSSYEQYF. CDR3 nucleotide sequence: TGTGCCAGCAGCCGCCGACTGAGGAGCTCCTACGAGCAGTACTTC.

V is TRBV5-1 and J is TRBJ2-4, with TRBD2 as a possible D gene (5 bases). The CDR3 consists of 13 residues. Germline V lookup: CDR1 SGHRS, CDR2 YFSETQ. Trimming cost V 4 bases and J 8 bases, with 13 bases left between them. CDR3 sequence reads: CASSILDGDIQYF. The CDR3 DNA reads TGCGCCAGCAGCATTCTCGACGGGGACATTCAGTACTTC.

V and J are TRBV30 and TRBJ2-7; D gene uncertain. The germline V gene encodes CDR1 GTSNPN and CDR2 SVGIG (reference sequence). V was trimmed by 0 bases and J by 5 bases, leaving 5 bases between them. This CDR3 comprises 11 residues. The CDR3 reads CAWSVSHEQYF. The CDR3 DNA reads TGTGCCTGGAGTGTAAGTCACGAGCAGTACTTC.